This T cell receptor beta chain was identified in a study of shared clonotypes between healthy human individuals (dated by TCRdb to the early 2020s). Regarding the research as a whole: The cohort included a few men and two women between 18 and 49 years of age. For each donor, CD4 naive and CD4 memory were each run on three plates, CD8 naive on two plates, and CD8 memory on one plate. To estimate repertoire size and how much clonotype sharing occurs between individuals, the study deeply sequenced the blood TCR repertoires of several healthy adults. To increase sequencing depth and limit assay-specific biases, TCR repertoire library preparation and sequencing were carried out by different laboratories using diverse techniques. Between about 0.8 and 9 billion PBMCs per donor were obtained by leukapheresis. On the study overall, not on this receptor specifically: Higher generation probabilities were observed for clonotypes shared by all four sorted-subset donors than for non-shared clonotypes. Larger estimated clonotype richness was generally found for naive subsets than for memory subsets. Rarefaction of sorted-subset datasets indicated incomplete sequencing despite the large sequencing depth. Sampling was restricted to blood, and TCR repertoires in tissues likely differ from the TCR repertoires found in blood. Because the study included a small number of donors, the genetic and exposure-history diversity represented was limited. Sharing across several donors was observed for approximately 5% of naive CD4, 3% to 3.5% of naive CD8, 2.3% of memory CD4, and over 0.3% of memory CD8 clonotypes. Pairwise subsampling led to the expectation that sequencing depth would affect the degree of clonotype sharing among donors.

The donors were healthy, HIV-negative adults with no recently reported acute infections or vaccinations. Every donor was a Caucasian adult residing in Nashville, Tennessee, USA. Magnetic negative selection was used to enrich CD4+ T cells, after which naive cells were positively selected on CD45RA and the negative fraction became the memory subset. Blood was collected by leukapheresis, and PBMCs were isolated by Ficoll-Histopaque density gradient centrifugation and then cryopreserved in liquid nitrogen vapor phase. Analytical flow cytometry was used to check the purity and quantity of every magnetically sorted T cell population. Genomic DNA was isolated from every sorted fraction and measured by UV absorbance on a Nanodrop 2000c. TCR CDR3 regions were amplified from genomic DNA by multiplex PCR using the deep immunoSEQ assay. Extracted genomic DNA from each cell subset was spread evenly across all wells of several immunoSEQ 96-well plates, with each plate serving as a replicate. For sorted subsets, 150 to 250 ng of genomic DNA, equivalent to about 30,000 T cell genomes, went into each replicate PCR. The purified libraries were quantified using a Qubit 3.0 fluorometer, sized with a Bioanalyzer 2100, and then quantified again using the KAPA Library Quantification kit. Every immunoSEQ 96-well plate was sequenced on a separate single-read 150-cycle Illumina NextSeq 550 flow cell. The original methods were these. Because only junctional sequences without quality scores were contained in the immunoSEQ output, filtering matching that applied to full-length reads could not be performed. To assign V/J genes and CDR3, sequences were annotated using PyIR, a Python wrapper for IgBLAST v1.9, with IMGT germline references. Reads were removed for weak V/J assignments (E-value above 1e-6), missing CDR3, stop codons, out-of-frame junctions, or ambiguous translated residues. V3J clonotypes were defined by identical inferred V gene, J gene, and CDR3 amino acid sequence. Percentage overlap between repertoires was computed as shared unique clonotypes divided by the size of the smaller repertoire. Richness of each repertoire was evaluated using RTK rarefaction, the Chao1 estimator, and Recon v2.1 estimates of unobserved clonotypes. For all TCRbeta clonotypes obtained by the gDNA method from four donors, generation probabilities were computed with OLGA. TCRdb limited this immuneACCESS table to in-frame rearrangements with V and J called. A share of clones is missing; checked studies link under half to unresolved V genes, and the rest is unexplained. V and J calls and clone size are as listed in that table; D and trimming were resolved from the DNA. This sample is represented by some 2,100,000 clones; approximately 96% of them were singletons. Of the sample, around 0.13% falls within the top ten clones.

CDR1 and CDR2 are drawn from the germline V gene (reference sequence): LNHDA, SQIVND. The CDR3 numbers 16 residues from cysteine through phenylalanine. Only the CDR3 DNA is retained, 48 bases long and in frame from the first base. The germline V end is reduced by 4 bases and the J end by 4 bases; junction bases left unmatched: 7. As regards this clone: Its specific antigen is unknown. The sample holds no much larger clone one base away, and base qualities are not on file.

The clonotype was recovered from a young man in good health. Sequencing input: naive CD4+ T cells sorted from blood. The cell subset or site label on this specimen signifies: CD45RA+ positively selected. The chain was built from TRBV19 and TRBJ2-7; TRBD2 agrees with 13 junctional bases. The nucleotide sequence reads as follows: TGTGCCAGTAGTACCACTGGGACTAGCGGGAAATACGAGCAGTACTTC. Translated, this gives CASSTTGTSGKYEQYF.